The 21 T cell receptor beta chains below come from one sample, sequenced in a study of monozygotic twins with inflammatory bowel disease. Following a re-call of the 5' RACE reads, TCRdb has one entry per CDR3 protein and lacks DNA. Its listing shows about 450,000 distinct CDR3 sequences. Sequenced sample: blood. All receptors derive from a human donor with ulcerative colitis or Crohn's disease, or a healthy co-twin of an affected twin (not recorded which).

The chain carries TRBV18 and TRBJ1-1. CDR1 is KGHSH and CDR2 is LQKENI in the germline V gene. This CDR3 contains 12 residues. CDR3 sequence reads: CASSPLLSEAFF. Variable domain in full (rest from reference TRBV18 and TRBJ1-1): NAGVMQNPRHLVRRRGQEARLRCSPMKGHSHVYWYRQLPEEGLKFMVYLQKENIIDESGMPKERFSAEFPKEGPSILRIQQVVRGDSAAYFCASSPLLSEAFFGQGTRLTVV.

The chain recombines TRBV19 with TRBJ2-2; TCRdb's assignment of TRBD2 cannot be checked, as there is no DNA. The CDR3 consists of 16 residues. Germline CDR1 and CDR2: LNHDA and SQIVND (reference sequence). This CDR3 reads CASKRTSGSGTGELFF.

The chain carries TRBV15 and TRBJ2-7. The CDR3 totals 13 residues. Per the germline V gene, CDR1 is LNHNV and CDR2 is YYDKDF (reference sequence). The CDR3 is CATSSPLTYEQYF. Looking up the rest from reference TRBV15 and TRBJ2-7 gives the full variable domain: DAMVIQNPRYQVTQFGKPVTLSCSQTLNHNVMYWYQQKSSQAPKLLFHYYDKDFNNEADTPDNFQSRRPNTSFCFLDIRSPGLGDTAMYLCATSSPLTYEQYFGPGTRLTVT.

This chain links TRBV10-3 with TRBJ2-3; TCRdb picks TRBD2, but there is no DNA to check that call. The CDR3 has 18 amino acids. The germline gives CDR1 ENHRY, CDR2 SYGVKD. The CDR3 sequence is CAISSGTSGGPSTDTQYF.

This chain connects TRBV9 to TRBJ2-3; TCRdb lists TRBD1, though no DNA is available to test this call. This CDR3 region has 13 residues. The germline V gene has CDR1 SGDLS and CDR2 YYNGEE. The CDR3: CASSEEGVDTQYF.

The chain employs TRBV4-3 and TRBJ2-3; TCRdb proposes TRBD2, but this gene call is untestable without DNA. Per germline, CDR1 LGHNA and CDR2 YSLEER. The CDR3 runs 17 residues. CDR3 amino acids: CASRQDLSGLATDTQYF.

V and J are TRBV10-3 and TRBJ1-1; TCRdb picks TRBD1, but there is no DNA to check that call. This CDR3 is 13 amino acids long. Germline V gene lookup returns CDR1 ENHRY and CDR2 SYGVKD. CDR3 sequence reads: CAIRDQGNTEAFF.

The chain carries TRBV18 and TRBJ2-3; TCRdb designates TRBD2, a call that cannot be tested without DNA. CDR1 and CDR2 from the germline V gene are KGHSH and LQKENI. The CDR3 covers 14 residues. CDR3 loop: CASSPQGGTDTQYF.

The chain carries TRBV20-1 and TRBJ2-2. The germline V gene has CDR1 DFQATT and CDR2 SNEGSKA (reference sequence). CDR3 length: 14 residues. This CDR3 reads CSAPIEASTGELFF.

The V call is TRBV6-1, the J call TRBJ2-1; the D gene TCRdb calls, TRBD1, cannot be checked with no DNA. Germline V lookup: CDR1 MNHNS, CDR2 SASEGT. The CDR3 has 15 residues. The CDR3 spells CASYQGFGLNYEQFF.

The chain has TRBV5-5 and TRBJ2-3; checking the TCRdb D call of TRBD2 is not possible without DNA. CDR1 and CDR2 (germline): SGHKS, YYEKEE (reference sequence). CDR3 size: 15 residues. CDR3 loop: CASSLRGLEEDTQYF.

The chain is built from TRBV4-1 and TRBJ2-7; TCRdb returns TRBD1, unconfirmable since there is no DNA. The CDR3 extends over 16 amino acids. Germline assignment: CDR1 MGHRA and CDR2 YSYEKL. The CDR3 here is CASSQEWASVTYEQYF.

The chain recombines TRBV5-1 with TRBJ2-2; TCRdb picks TRBD1, but there is no DNA to check that call. CDR3 length: 14 residues. CDR1 SGHRS and CDR2 YFSETQ come from the germline V gene. The CDR3 spells CASSATGDSGELFF.

J is TRBJ2-1 and V is TRBV15. Germline CDR1 LNHNV, CDR2 YYDKDF (reference sequence). The CDR3 has 14 amino acids. CDR3 sequence: CATRTTSSYNEQFF.

The chain combines TRBV12-3 or TRBV12-4 with TRBJ1-5. CDR3 length: 12 amino acids. The CDR3 is CASREGNQPQHF.

The genes are TRBV12-3 or TRBV12-4 and TRBJ2-2; the TCRdb D gene call, TRBD1, has no DNA to confirm it. The CDR3 contains 15 residues. CDR3 loop: CASSLITGVTGELFF.

The CDR3 loop is CASSSAKGAREQYF. The chain recombines TRBV6-5 with TRBJ2-7; absent DNA, TCRdb's TRBD1 call cannot be checked. From germline, CDR1 is MNHEY and CDR2 SVGAGI. There are 14 residues in the CDR3.

The chain couples TRBV7-2 to TRBJ1-4; TCRdb designates TRBD1, a call that cannot be tested without DNA. Germline V gene sequence: CDR1 SGHTA, CDR2 FQGNSA. The length of the CDR3 is 14 residues. The CDR3 is CASSYGTAREKLFF.

The J gene is TRBJ2-1, the V gene TRBV6-2 or TRBV6-3. Germline assignment: CDR1 MNHEY and CDR2 SVGEGT. The CDR3 has 14 amino acids. This chain's CDR3 is CASSLAVSYNEQFF.

This chain connects TRBV11-2 to TRBJ1-1; no DNA is available, so the TRBD1 call from TCRdb remains unchecked. This CDR3 has 15 residues. CDR1 SGHAT and CDR2 FQNNGV come from the germline V gene. The CDR3 loop is CASSTTRAQNTEAFF.

The chain carries TRBV5-5 and TRBJ1-2; TCRdb picks TRBD1, but there is no DNA to check that call. Germline V lookup: CDR1 SGHKS, CDR2 YYEKEE (reference sequence). This CDR3 is built from 15 residues. The CDR3 loop is CASSLSGTGTYGYTF.